A selection of T cell receptor beta chains follows, all from one sample in a study of blood T cell repertoires in COVID-19. The protocol was immunoSEQ multiplex PCR, while the TCRdb copy is restricted to in-frame clones and leaves out a portion. Of more than 65,000 clones listed, 82% were seen once; the top ten hold around 9.6%. The specimen sequenced was peripheral blood. These receptors all come from an elderly woman with acute or convalescent COVID-19. Both conserved end residues are part of each CDR3. The D gene is left open where the match is weak. Some rows have no size entry. The others give once, few or many, or a class for an expanded clone.

CASSLVSNQPQHF | TGTGCCAGCAGCTTGGTTAGTAATCAGCCCCAGCATTTT | once | TRBV5-8 | NA | TRBJ1-5
CASSEGQGYGYTF | TGTGCCAGCAGTGAAGGTCAGGGGTATGGCTACACCTTC | few | TRBV6-1 | NA | TRBJ1-2
CAWTSEGGDRAHFGQPQHF | TGTGCCTGGACCTCAGAGGGGGGGGACAGGGCTCACTTCGGTCAGCCCCAGCATTTT | NA | TRBV30 | TRBD1 | TRBJ1-5
CASSEQGTGTGELFF | TGCGCCAGCAGCGAACAGGGTACTGGAACCGGGGAGCTGTTTTTT | NA | TRBV5-1 | NA | TRBJ2-2
CASSSQGGPVGTDTQYF | TGTGCCAGCAGCTCCCAGGGGGGTCCAGTGGGGACAGATACGCAGTATTTT | NA | TRBV7-2 | NA | TRBJ2-3
CASSLPSNYGYTF | TGCGCCAGCAGCTTGCCAAGCAACTATGGCTACACCTTC | NA | TRBV5-1 | NA | TRBJ1-2
CASSEGLAGVTQYF | TGTGCCAGCAGTGAAGGGCTAGCGGGGGTGACCCAGTACTTC | NA | TRBV2 | TRBD2 | TRBJ2-5
CAISEFRQGEETQYF | TGTGCCATCAGTGAGTTTCGTCAGGGTGAAGAGACCCAGTACTTC | once | TRBV10-3 | NA | TRBJ2-5
CASSSFSPGNTIYF | TGTGCCAGCAGCTCCTTTTCCCCTGGAAACACCATATATTTT | NA | TRBV7-2 | NA | TRBJ1-3
CASSQRGLAKNIQYF | TGTGCCAGCAGCCAAAGGGGTTTAGCCAAAAACATTCAGTACTTC | NA | TRBV3-1/TRBV3-2 | NA | TRBJ2-4
CASSSFGGLSTDTQYF | TGTGCCAGCAGCTCCTTTGGAGGGCTCAGCACAGATACGCAGTATTTT | NA | TRBV13 | NA | TRBJ2-3
CASSPPQGAFGETQYF | TGTGCCAGCAGCCCACCACAGGGGGCATTCGGGGAGACCCAGTACTTC | NA | TRBV5-6 | TRBD1 | TRBJ2-5
CASSTVAGPYEQYF | TGTGCCAGCAGCACGGTGGCGGGCCCCTACGAGCAGTACTTC | NA | TRBV4-2 | NA | TRBJ2-7
CASSQVGRAGGGEAFF | TGTGCCAGCAGCCAAGTCGGGCGGGCTGGCGGTGGTGAAGCTTTCTTT | once | TRBV3-1/TRBV3-2 | NA | TRBJ1-1
CASSPGMGTEAFF | TGTGCCAGCAGCCCCGGGATGGGGACTGAAGCTTTCTTT | NA | TRBV5-4 | NA | TRBJ1-1
CASSLNPSGAGAEAFF | TGTGCCAGCAGCTTAAATCCCTCAGGGGCCGGCGCTGAAGCTTTCTTT | NA | TRBV7-2 | NA | TRBJ1-1
CASSLGSVTSTFEETQYF | TGCGCCAGCAGCTTGGGCTCGGTCACTTCCACGTTTGAGGAGACCCAGTACTTC | NA | TRBV5-1 | NA | TRBJ2-5
CASSRTGGINGELFF | TGTGCCAGCAGTAGGACAGGGGGCATTAATGGGGAGCTGTTTTTT | NA | TRBV6-5 | TRBD1 | TRBJ2-2
CASSPPKQNLRETQYF | TGTGCCAGCTCACCACCGAAACAGAACCTTCGGGAGACCCAGTACTTC | NA | TRBV18 | NA | TRBJ2-5
CASSQGHGGNYGYTF | TGTGCCAGCAGCCAAGGTCATGGAGGTAACTATGGCTACACCTTC | NA | TRBV14 | NA | TRBJ1-2
CASSTTGDSGNTIYF | TGTGCCAGTAGTACAACAGGGGACTCTGGAAACACCATATATTTT | NA | TRBV19 | TRBD1 | TRBJ1-3
CASSTMGAANTGELFF | TGTGCCAGCAGCACGATGGGGGCAGCGAACACCGGGGAGCTGTTTTTT | once | TRBV5-4 | NA | TRBJ2-2
CASSAGTVMFEQYF | TGTGCCAGCAGCGCCGGGACAGTTATGTTCGAGCAGTACTTC | NA | TRBV6-5 | TRBD1 | TRBJ2-7
CRAEGYNEQFF | TGCAGGGCGGAGGGGTACAATGAGCAGTTCTTC | NA | TRBV20-1 | NA | TRBJ2-1
CASNPTVQGYGYTF | TGTGCCAGCAACCCAACAGTACAGGGATATGGCTACACCTTC | NA | TRBV6-5 | NA | TRBJ1-2
CASSSLTTGGAYIAFF | TGTGCCAGTAGCTCATTAACGACAGGGGGCGCTTATATTGCTTTCTTT | NA | TRBV19 | TRBD1 | TRBJ1-1
CASSEGYEQFF | TGTGCCAGCAGTGAGGGCTATGAGCAGTTCTTC | NA | TRBV2 | NA | TRBJ2-1
CASSPGTGGYNEQFF | TGCGCCAGCAGCCCCGGGACAGGGGGGTACAATGAGCAGTTCTTC | NA | TRBV5-1 | TRBD1 | TRBJ2-1
CASSDGSSYEQYF | TGTGCCAGCAGTGACGGGAGCTCCTACGAGCAGTACTTC | few | TRBV6-1 | NA | TRBJ2-7
CASIPSLNNEQYF | TGTGCCAGCATCCCGTCCCTTAACAACGAGCAGTACTTC | NA | TRBV6-5 | NA | TRBJ2-7
CASTRTGLNYGYTF | TGTGCCAGCACCCGGACAGGGCTAAACTATGGCTACACCTTC | once | TRBV6-5 | TRBD1 | TRBJ1-2
CAGAGGEWDTQYF | TGTGCTGGGGCGGGGGGCGAGTGGGATACGCAGTATTTT | NA | TRBV12-3/TRBV12-4 | TRBD2 | TRBJ2-3
CASSTGDATGEQFF | TGCGCCAGCAGCACGGGGGACGCGACGGGTGAGCAGTTCTTC | NA | TRBV5-1 | NA | TRBJ2-1
CASSIRATGDEQFF | TGTGCCAGTAGTATCCGGGCGACAGGGGATGAGCAGTTCTTC | NA | TRBV19 | TRBD1 | TRBJ2-1
CASSDQTNYGYTF | TGCGCCAGCAGTGACCAGACAAACTATGGCTACACCTTC | NA | TRBV10-1 | NA | TRBJ1-2
CASSLAGTGGPYEQYF | TGTGCCAGCAGCTTGGCCGGGACAGGGGGTCCCTACGAGCAGTACTTC | NA | TRBV5-6 | TRBD1 | TRBJ2-7
CASSRGDGYTF | TGTGCCAGCAGTCGGGGGGATGGCTACACCTTC | NA | TRBV9 | NA | TRBJ1-2
CASSQEVVAKETQYF | TGCGCCAGCAGCCAAGAGGTTGTAGCGAAAGAGACCCAGTACTTC | NA | TRBV4-1 | NA | TRBJ2-5